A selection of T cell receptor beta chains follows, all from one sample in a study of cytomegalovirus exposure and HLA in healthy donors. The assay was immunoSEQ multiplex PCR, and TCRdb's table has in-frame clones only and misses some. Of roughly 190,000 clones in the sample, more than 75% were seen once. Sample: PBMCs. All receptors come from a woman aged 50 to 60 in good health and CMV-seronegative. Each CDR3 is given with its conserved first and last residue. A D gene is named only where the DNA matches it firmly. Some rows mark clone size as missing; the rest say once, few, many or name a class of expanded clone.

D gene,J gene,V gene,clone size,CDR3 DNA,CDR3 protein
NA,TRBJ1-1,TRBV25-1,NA,TGTGCCAGCAGGGGCGCGGGGAACACTGAAGCTTTCTTT,CASRGAGNTEAFF
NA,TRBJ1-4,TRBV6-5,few,TGTGCCAGCAGTTTGAAGCAGGAGGTGGCTGGGGAAAAACTGTTTTTT,CASSLKQEVAGEKLFF
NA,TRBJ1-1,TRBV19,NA,TGTGCCAGTAGTATGGGGCGGCAGAACACTGAAGCTTTCTTT,CASSMGRQNTEAFF
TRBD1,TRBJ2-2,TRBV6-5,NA,TGTGCCAGCAGTATATCCACAGGGGACGCCGGGGAGCTGTTTTTT,CASSISTGDAGELFF
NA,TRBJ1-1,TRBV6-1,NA,TGTGCCAGCAGTGAAGCGGGCGGGTACGGTGGTCTGAACACTGAAGCTTTCTTT,CASSEAGGYGGLNTEAFF
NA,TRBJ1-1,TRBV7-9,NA,TGTGCCAGCAGCTTAAGAGACACTGAAGCTTTCTTT,CASSLRDTEAFF
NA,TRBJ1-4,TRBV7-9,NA,TGTGCCAGCAGCTTGGGGGGTAATGAAAAACTGTTTTTT,CASSLGGNEKLFF
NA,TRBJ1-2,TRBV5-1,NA,TGCGCCAGCAGCTTCGACAGGAACCGTGGCTACACCTTC,CASSFDRNRGYTF
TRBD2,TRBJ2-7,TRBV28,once,TGTGCCAGCAGTTTCGGGTCCTACGGGAGGTACGAGCAGTACTTC,CASSFGSYGRYEQYF
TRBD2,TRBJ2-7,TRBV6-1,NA,TGTGCCAGCAGTGCTAGCGGGTCCTACGAGCAGTACTTC,CASSASGSYEQYF
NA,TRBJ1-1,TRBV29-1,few,TGCAGCGTTGTCAGGGGTGGTACTGAAGCTTTCTTT,CSVVRGGTEAFF
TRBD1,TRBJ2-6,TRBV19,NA,TGTGCCAGTAGTCCCGGACAGGGCATATCTGGGGCCAACGTCCTGACTTTC,CASSPGQGISGANVLTF
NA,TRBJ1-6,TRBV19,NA,TGTGCCAGTAGTATTGACAGGAATTCACCCCTCCACTTT,CASSIDRNSPLHF
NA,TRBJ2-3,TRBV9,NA,TGTGCCAGCAGCGCGCGTTTCGGGGGGCCCACACCTTGGGATACGCAGTATTTT,CASSARFGGPTPWDTQYF
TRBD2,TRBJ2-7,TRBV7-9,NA,TGTGCCAGCAGCTTAGAGACTAGCGGGACGACCTACGAGCAGTACTTC,CASSLETSGTTYEQYF
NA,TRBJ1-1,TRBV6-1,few,TGTGCCAGCAGGAGCGACGTGGGGCGTAGGACTGAAGCTTTCTTT,CASRSDVGRRTEAFF
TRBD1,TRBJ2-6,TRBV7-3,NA,TGTGCCAGCAGCGGTCGGGACAGTTCTGGGGCCAACGTCCTGACTTTC,CASSGRDSSGANVLTF
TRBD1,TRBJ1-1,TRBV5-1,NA,TGCGCCAGCAGCCCCCCGACAGGGGGCACCACTGAAGCTTTCTTT,CASSPPTGGTTEAFF
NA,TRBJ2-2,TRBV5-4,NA,TGTGCCAGCAGCGGGGCCGGGACACAAAACACCGGGGAGCTGTTTTTT,CASSGAGTQNTGELFF
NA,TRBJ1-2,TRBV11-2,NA,TGTGCCAGCAGCCTTACCCTCGATCACTATGACTACACCTTC,CASSLTLDHYDYTF
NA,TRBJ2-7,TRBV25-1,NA,TGTGCCAGCAGTGACTCCTACGAGCAGTACTTC,CASSDSYEQYF
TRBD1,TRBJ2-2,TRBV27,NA,TGTGCCAGCAGTCCAGGGACAGGGGTAGGCACCGGGGAGCTGTTTTTT,CASSPGTGVGTGELFF
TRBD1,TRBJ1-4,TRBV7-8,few,TGTGCCAGCAGCTCGGACAGGAATAATGAAAAACTGTTTTTT,CASSSDRNNEKLFF
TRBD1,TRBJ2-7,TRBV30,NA,TGTGCCTGGAGTGTACAGGGGGGCTACGAGCAGTACTTC,CAWSVQGGYEQYF
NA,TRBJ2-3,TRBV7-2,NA,TGTGCCAGCAGCTTAGACTTTAGCGGCACAGATACGCAGTATTTT,CASSLDFSGTDTQYF
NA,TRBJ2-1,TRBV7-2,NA,TGTGCCAGCAGCCCCTTTAAAGAGCAGTTCTTC,CASSPFKEQFF
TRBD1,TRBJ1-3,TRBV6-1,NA,TGTGCCAGCAGCCTGGGACAGTCTGGAAACACCATATATTTT,CASSLGQSGNTIYF
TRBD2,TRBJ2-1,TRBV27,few,TGTGCCAGCAGTATAGCGGGATCGCGAAATGAGCAGTTCTTC,CASSIAGSRNEQFF
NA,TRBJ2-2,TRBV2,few,TGTGCCAGCAGTGAAATTTTAGGTAGCGCGAACACCGGGGAGCTGTTTTTT,CASSEILGSANTGELFF
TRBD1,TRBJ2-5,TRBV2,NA,TGTGCCACCGACGACAGGGTCGGCGAGACCCAGTACTTC,CATDDRVGETQYF
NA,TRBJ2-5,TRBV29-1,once,TGCAGCGTTGAGACACGAGAGACCCAGTACTTC,CSVETRETQYF
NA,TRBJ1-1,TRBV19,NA,TGTGCCAGTAGTAGTCAGGGAGGCACTGAAGCTTTCTTT,CASSSQGGTEAFF
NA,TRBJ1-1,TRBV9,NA,TGTGCCAGCAGCGCCAGACAGTTATCAACCCCGAACACTGAAGCTTTCTTT,CASSARQLSTPNTEAFF
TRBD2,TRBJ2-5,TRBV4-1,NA,TGCGCCAGCTCGGCGGGGGGGGAGACCCAGTACTTC,CASSAGGETQYF
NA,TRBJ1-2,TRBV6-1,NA,TGTGCCAGCAGTGAAGGGTGGGGGGGTCGGGGGTATGGCTACACCTTC,CASSEGWGGRGYGYTF
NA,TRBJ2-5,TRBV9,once,TGTGCCAGCAGCGTAGGAGGTGTACAAGAGACCCAGTACTTC,CASSVGGVQETQYF
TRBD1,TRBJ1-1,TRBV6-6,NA,TGTGCCAGCAGTTACGGGACAGTGAACACTGAAGCTTTCTTT,CASSYGTVNTEAFF
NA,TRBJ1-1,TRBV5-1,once,TGCGCCAGCAGCTTCAGGGTTAACACTGAAGCTTTCTTT,CASSFRVNTEAFF
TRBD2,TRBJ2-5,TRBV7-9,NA,TGTGCCAGCAGCTTAAGCGGGAGGGAGACCCAGTACTTC,CASSLSGRETQYF
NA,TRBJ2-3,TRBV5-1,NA,TGCGCCAGCAGCGTTGACAGCATTACGCAGTATTTT,CASSVDSITQYF
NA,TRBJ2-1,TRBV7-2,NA,TGTGCCAGCAGCATCGGGGGGCGGGCCCACAATGAGCAGTTCTTC,CASSIGGRAHNEQFF
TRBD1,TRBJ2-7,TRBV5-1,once,TGCGCCAGCAGCGCGACAGGGAACGAGCAGTACTTC,CASSATGNEQYF
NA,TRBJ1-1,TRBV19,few,TGTGCCAGTCTTGACCCGGGAAAAAAGGTAACTGAAGCTTTCTTT,CASLDPGKKVTEAFF
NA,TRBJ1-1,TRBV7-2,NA,TGTGCCAGCAGCTGGACCTTCGGGGACACTGAAGCTTTCTTT,CASSWTFGDTEAFF
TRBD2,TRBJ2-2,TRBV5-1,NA,TGCGCCAGCAGCCCTTTGAGGCCTGGGTCGCGGGAGGGCCCCGGGGAGCTGTTTTTT,CASSPLRPGSREGPGELFF
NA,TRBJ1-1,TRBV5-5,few,TGTGCCAGCAGCTCTAAGACACAGAACACTGAAGCTTTCTTT,CASSSKTQNTEAFF
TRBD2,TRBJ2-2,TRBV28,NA,TGTGCCAGCAGTTTATCGGCGGGAGGTACCTACACCGGGGAGCTGTTTTTT,CASSLSAGGTYTGELFF
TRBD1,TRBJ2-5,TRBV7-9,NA,TGTGCCAGCAGCTTAGGGGACAGGGGGCTCCGAGAGACCCAGTACTTC,CASSLGDRGLRETQYF
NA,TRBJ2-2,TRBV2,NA,TGTGCCAGCAGGAGAGGAGGCGGCCACCCTTCGAACACCGGGGAGCTGTTTTTT,CASRRGGGHPSNTGELFF
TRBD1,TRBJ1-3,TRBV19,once,TGTGCCAGTAGCCAAAGAGGACAGGGGACAAGCTCTGGAAACACCATATATTTT,CASSQRGQGTSSGNTIYF
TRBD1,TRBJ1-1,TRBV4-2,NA,TGTGCCAGCAGCCAAGATAATCTTAGGGGGCCTACGGCTTTCTTT,CASSQDNLRGPTAFF